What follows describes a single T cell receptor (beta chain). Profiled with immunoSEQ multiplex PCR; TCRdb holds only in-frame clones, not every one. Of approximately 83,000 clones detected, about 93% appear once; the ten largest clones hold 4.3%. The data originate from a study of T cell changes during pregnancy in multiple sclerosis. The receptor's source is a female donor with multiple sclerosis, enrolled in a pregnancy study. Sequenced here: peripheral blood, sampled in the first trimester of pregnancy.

The CDR3 region has the DNA TGTGCCAGCAGCTTCGGGGTTCAGCCCCAGCATTTT. Its translation is CASSFGVQPQHF. V gene TRBV7-9 combines with J gene TRBJ1-5; D not resolved. This CDR3 has 12 amino acids. V was shortened by 3 bases and J by 6 bases, with 6 bases between the two germline ends. Looked up from germline, CDR1 is SEHNR and CDR2 is FQNEAQ (reference sequence).